This TCR delta chain is from a study of gamma-delta chains in newborns, infants, children. Across the study: Microbial exposure reportedly drives polyclonal innate γδ T cell expansion after birth.

Comment on this clone: Different DNA sequences within this sample yield the same CDR3.

The V segment lost 2 bases and the J segment 0 bases; nucleotides outside the gene matches: 7. Germline CDR1 is GEAIGNYY and CDR2 is EKD. CDR3 length: 19 residues. With CATT, TCRdb re-called clones from the reads. Counted here are approximately 12,000 delta-chain clones, about 8.8% occurring once; the ten biggest clones make up around 3.8%. This clonotype was obtained from a child who was a newborn, infant or young child, either healthy, febrile or measles-vaccinated (not recorded which). This sequence joins TRDV2 and TRDJ3; 9 nucleotides line up with TRDD3. The specimen was blood. CDR3 loop: CACDSTGGPSSWDTRQMFF. CDR3 bases: TGTGCCTGTGACAGTACTGGGGGACCCAGCTCCTGGGACACCCGACAGATGTTTTTC.